The entry that follows covers one TCR beta chain sequence. The target antigen is unknown. Being one base from a much bigger clone, this may be a read error. Other nucleotide sequences in the sample specify the same CDR3. The sample comes from a study of metastatic and nonmetastatic thyroid tumors. Points from the study as a whole: Patients with malignant thyroid tumors reportedly had significantly higher TCR beta diversity than those with benign nodules, in blood and tumor.

Patients were all untreated before their thyroid surgery. V dropped 5 bases and J dropped 4 bases, with 15 bases sitting between them. The germline V gene encodes CDR1 SGDLS and CDR2 YYNGEE. CDR3 length: 14 amino acids. With MiXCR, TCRdb reprocessed the PCR reads. This table holds about 28,000 clones, 15% to 20% found once. The origin of this receptor is a female donor with papillary thyroid cancer or a benign thyroid nodule (not recorded which). Some clones in this sample may be carry-over from other donors' samples. The rearrangement links TRBV9 to TRBJ1-2; no clear D. The material sequenced was blood. The chain's CDR3 is CASSIGGIGYGYTF. CDR3 coding DNA: TGTGCCAGCAGTATTGGCGGCATAGGCTATGGCTACACCTTC.